This is a list of T cell receptor beta chains from one sample in a study of shared clonotypes between healthy human individuals. The method was immunoSEQ multiplex PCR; TCRdb's version includes in-frame clones alone and lacks a portion of them. This table holds roughly 650,000 clones, approximately 97% found once. Sequences were obtained from naive CD4+ T cells sorted from blood. The receptors originated from a young woman in good health. Each CDR3 is given with its conserved first and last residue. D genes are given only for firm matches. Clone size is shown for a subset of rows, as once, few, many or a class of expanded clone.

NA	TRBV7-9	13	NA	TRBJ2-3	CAIGDPSTDTQYF	TGTGCCATAGGGGACCCCAGCACAGATACGCAGTATTTT
NA	TRBV27	13	NA	TRBJ2-1	CASSSQLGNEQFF	TGTGCCAGCAGTTCCCAACTAGGCAATGAGCAGTTCTTC
TRBD1	TRBV4-1	14	NA	TRBJ2-1	CASSGRGLYNEQFF	TGCGCCAGCAGCGGCAGGGGGCTGTACAATGAGCAGTTCTTC
TRBD1	TRBV27	17	NA	TRBJ1-1	CASSFMTPGDRDTEAFF	TGTGCCAGCAGTTTTATGACCCCTGGGGACAGGGACACTGAAGCTTTCTTT
TRBD1	TRBV28	16	NA	TRBJ1-5	CASSLKGARGNQPQHF	TGTGCCAGCAGTTTAAAGGGGGCTCGGGGCAATCAGCCCCAGCATTTT
TRBD1	TRBV19	14	NA	TRBJ2-1	CATNPGQGYNEQFF	TGTGCCACGAACCCGGGACAGGGCTACAATGAGCAGTTCTTC
TRBD2	TRBV6-1	14	NA	TRBJ2-7	CASSMRGTYYEQYF	TGTGCCAGCAGTATGCGGGGGACGTACTACGAGCAGTACTTC
TRBD1	TRBV6-5	13	NA	TRBJ2-5	CASSTDRSETQYF	TGTGCCAGCAGTACGGACAGGTCAGAGACCCAGTACTTC
TRBD1	TRBV5-1	14	once	TRBJ1-5	CASSPGQGHQPQHF	TGCGCCAGCAGCCCGGGACAGGGGCATCAGCCCCAGCATTTT
TRBD2	TRBV2	14	NA	TRBJ2-1	CASSQREAYNEQFF	TGTGCCAGCAGTCAGCGGGAGGCCTACAATGAGCAGTTCTTC
TRBD1	TRBV19	16	NA	TRBJ2-3	CASSTGTGGALDTQYF	TGTGCCAGTAGTACCGGGACAGGGGGCGCATTGGATACGCAGTATTTT
NA	TRBV6-1	15	NA	TRBJ2-1	CASSELAESHNEQFF	TGTGCCAGCAGTGAATTAGCCGAATCTCACAATGAGCAGTTCTTC
NA	TRBV28	14	NA	TRBJ1-1	CAIEPSVKPHEAFF	TGTGCCATCGAGCCATCGGTTAAGCCCCATGAAGCTTTCTTT
NA	TRBV30	20	NA	TRBJ2-4	CAWSHDYLPDRNIAKNIQYF	TGTGCCTGGAGTCACGACTACCTCCCAGACAGAAATATAGCCAAAAACATTCAGTACTTC
TRBD1	TRBV19	14	NA	TRBJ2-7	CASSTVDRGYEQYF	TGTGCCAGTAGTACGGTGGACAGGGGCTACGAGCAGTACTTC
TRBD1	TRBV7-9	15	NA	TRBJ2-3	CASSRTGQGTDTQYF	TGTGCCAGCAGCCGTACGGGACAGGGAACAGATACGCAGTATTTT
NA	TRBV6-6	15	NA	TRBJ2-1	CASSYSSGTYNEQFF	TGTGCCAGCAGTTACTCTTCAGGGACCTACAATGAGCAGTTCTTC
NA	TRBV10-2	14	NA	TRBJ2-1	CASRTGGLRNEQFF	TGCGCCAGCAGGACCGGCGGGTTACGCAATGAGCAGTTCTTC
NA	TRBV19	12	NA	TRBJ1-5	CASSMSNQPQHF	TGTGCCAGTAGTATGAGCAATCAGCCCCAGCATTTT
NA	TRBV19	14	NA	TRBJ2-1	CASSLIPPYNEQFF	TGTGCCAGTAGCCTCATTCCTCCCTACAATGAGCAGTTCTTC
TRBD1	TRBV28	15	once	TRBJ1-1	CASTGQGAANTEAFF	TGTGCCAGCACCGGACAGGGGGCCGCGAACACTGAAGCTTTCTTT
NA	TRBV7-9	17	NA	TRBJ1-2	CASSPMGGGLYVTGYTF	TGTGCCAGCAGCCCCATGGGCGGTGGACTTTACGTAACTGGCTACACCTTC
NA	TRBV28	15	NA	TRBJ2-7	CASSPQGGPFYEQYF	TGTGCCAGCAGTCCTCAGGGGGGTCCCTTCTACGAGCAGTACTTC
NA	TRBV5-4	14	NA	TRBJ2-7	CASSLRTDSYEQYF	TGTGCCAGCAGCCTCCGGACAGACTCCTACGAGCAGTACTTC
NA	TRBV4-1	15	NA	TRBJ1-5	CASSPGGEWWQPQHF	TGCGCCAGCAGCCCGGGAGGGGAGTGGTGGCAGCCCCAGCATTTT
NA	TRBV21-1	14	NA	TRBJ1-2	CATIASRLNYGYTF	TGTGCCACCATAGCAAGTAGGTTAAACTATGGCTACACCTTC
TRBD1	TRBV10-3	12	NA	TRBJ2-1	CAISESAGGPFF	TGTGCCATCAGTGAGTCGGCAGGGGGCCCGTTCTTC
TRBD1	TRBV5-1	18	once	TRBJ1-1	CASSHRDRGPGGNTEAFF	TGCGCCAGCAGCCACCGGGACAGGGGGCCCGGAGGGAACACTGAAGCTTTCTTT
NA	TRBV10-1	15	once	TRBJ2-1	CASSEGLGAYNEQFF	TGCGCCAGCAGTGAGGGTCTTGGGGCCTACAATGAGCAGTTCTTC
NA	TRBV28	11	NA	TRBJ1-2	CASRAGYGYTF	TGTGCCAGCAGGGCGGGATATGGCTACACCTTC
NA	TRBV28	15	NA	TRBJ2-3	CASSPGGVATDTQYF	TGTGCCAGCAGCCCAGGCGGGGTTGCAACAGATACGCAGTATTTT
NA	TRBV5-1	15	NA	TRBJ2-2	CASSLGHIYTGELFF	TGCGCCAGCAGCTTGGGGCACATTTACACCGGGGAGCTGTTTTTT
NA	TRBV7-3	13	NA	TRBJ2-2	CASSPGELGELFF	TGTGCCAGCAGTCCAGGGGAGTTGGGGGAGCTGTTTTTT
TRBD1	TRBV6-5	11	NA	TRBJ1-5	CASSRDRPQHF	TGTGCCAGCAGTAGGGACAGGCCCCAGCATTTT
TRBD2	TRBV28	14	NA	TRBJ2-7	CASSLGGRGDEQYF	TGTGCCAGCAGTTTAGGCGGGAGAGGTGACGAGCAGTACTTC
TRBD1	TRBV28	16	NA	TRBJ1-1	CASSLYQGAGSTEAFF	TGTGCCAGCAGTTTGTATCAGGGGGCGGGTAGCACTGAAGCTTTCTTT